The subject of this entry is one T cell receptor (beta chain). The antigen this receptor binds is unknown. Qualities for individual bases were not recorded, and no much larger clone is one base off. The cohort comprised around 700 healthy bone marrow donors. Cohort members were all nominally healthy when sampled, although unrecorded immune exposures were likely present. The donor was CMV seronegative and was included in the group of about 400 seronegative cohort members. A peripheral blood sample was collected from each donor, and TCR beta sequencing was performed on peripheral blood mononuclear cells. Genomic DNA was extracted from the blood cell samples with the Qiagen DNeasy Blood Extraction Kit. This sample stems from a study of cytomegalovirus exposure and HLA in healthy donors (TCRdb year 2017). A note on the overall study: An earlier analysis of several hundred of the donors reported 250 to 300 Gb of sequence data and 120 million or so unique TCR beta sequences from roughly 180 million T cells. An early release covering roughly 600 HLA-typed donors comprised around 300 gigabases of sequencing data and around 86 million unique TCR sequences. Of the roughly 400 genotyped donors, less than 90% were placed in the genetic ancestry cluster associated with self-reported Caucasian donors. The study aimed to test whether cataloging public T cell receptors could reveal signatures of past pathogen exposure. Using immunosequencing, the study profiled T cell repertoires from around 670 subjects and related those repertoires to cytomegalovirus serostatus. A separate validation cohort of more than 100 different subjects was used in addition to the approximately 700-subject first cohort. To predict cytomegalovirus infection status, the study combined high-throughput TCR immunosequencing, statistical association of individual TCRs with disease status, and machine learning. To study patterns of TCR occurrence, a later analysis re-analyzed previously published TCR beta repertoires from 500 to 850 donors and added high-resolution HLA genotyping. In the later analysis, no new phenotypic data were used to find candidate immune exposures; instead, reliance was placed on TCR beta sequences and their occurrence across donors. An earlier analysis of approximately 500 of the donors applied high-throughput TCR beta sequencing to assess whether each TCR beta V gene segment acted as functional or pseudogenic. Donor age, sex, ethnicity and CMV serostatus were collected together with the repertoire data. In a later genetic analysis, genome-wide SNP genotypes for about 65% of the roughly 670 donors were used, and that subset was treated as a discovery cohort. Every discovery cohort repertoire had been produced on one sequencing platform. HLA typing included class I and class II loci at four-digit resolution. The number of typed donors differed by locus: about 629-630 for A, B, C, DRB1 and DQB1; about 520 for DQA1; approximately 600 for DPA1; and some 430 for DPB1. Because of strong linkage in the cohort, four or five DR-DQ haplotypes were treated as single units for association and clustering. On average, roughly 250,000 unique TCR beta nucleotide sequences were sequenced per donor among 398 genotyped donors of the cohort, with roughly 20% of those sequences being non-productive.

Library prep was done by the immunoSEQ multiplex PCR assay. The multiplex PCR relied on a mix of 60 forward primers for TCR Vbeta segments and 13 reverse primers for TCR Jbeta segments. Amplification of the CDR3 region of rearranged TCR beta genes was performed with a multiplex PCR assay on genomic DNA. The Illumina HiSeq System was used to sequence the amplified TCR beta libraries as 87-base-pair reads. Per the original workflow: A later analysis counted about 80 million unique TCR beta chains across the 600 to 850 repertoires, and around 9.9 million of these chains were shared by at least two donors. To remove PCR and sequencing errors, raw reads were error-corrected and collapsed into unique sequences using a nearest-neighbor algorithm that merged closely related sequences. To assign V, D and J gene segments, CDR3 sequences were aligned to IMGT reference sequences. Each retained sequence needed at least a six-nucleotide match to both a V gene segment and a J gene segment. A rearrangement was called productive if the CDR3 had no stop codons and remained in frame with V and J, and every other rearrangement was called non-productive. CDR3 was defined by IMGT convention, running from the second conserved V-encoded cysteine to the conserved J-encoded phenylalanine. The earlier analysis of around 640 of the donors excluded sequences that lacked an unambiguous match to a single V gene segment. In an earlier analysis of roughly 500 of the donors, V segments were called functional above 56.7% productive rearrangements and were called segregating when the between-donor standard deviation exceeded 5%. A statistical classification framework was built to diagnose cytomegalovirus status from the catalog of TCR beta chain sequences. In a later analysis, V and J genes were assigned by comparing TCR nucleotide sequences against IMGT/GENE-DB human TR gene sequences. A later analysis assigned CDR3 sequences and most-parsimonious VDJ recombination scenarios with the TCRdist pipeline. In a later analysis, each TCR beta chain was defined by its CDR3 amino acid sequence together with its V-gene family, and reads lacking a unique V-gene family were excluded. As a way to deal with suspected cross-contamination and a sequencing artifact, a later analysis dropped 592 nucleotide sequences that were highly shared and had low generation probability. In a later analysis, a clonal expansion index was calculated for each public chain from normalized within-repertoire ranks of inferred template counts. In a later analysis, generation probabilities were computed with a VDJ recombination model fitted to out-of-frame rearrangements, and the resulting probabilities were checked against IGoR. Hypergeometric tests were used in a later analysis to score TCR-TCR, TCR-HLA and TCR-CMV co-occurrence, with a repertoire-size bias correction applied to the TCR pairs. False discovery rates were estimated in a later analysis by permuting HLA or CMV assignments 20 times. In a later analysis, co-occurring TCRs were grouped using DBSCAN, and TCRdist sequence similarity was added for clustering within HLA-allele-positive subsets. Repertoires with fewer than 30,000 or more than 120,000 public chains, plus five repertoires with anomalous nucleotide sharing, were excluded from co-occurrence clustering. Drawn from immuneACCESS, this table holds only the in-frame rearrangements with V and J called that TCRdb kept. Clones are partly lost; checked studies trace under half to an unresolved V gene and leave the rest unexplained. The V and J calls and clone size were taken over from that table, and D and trimming were inferred from the DNA. Recorded for this sample are 140,000 to 150,000 clones; approximately 80% of them occurred a single time. 2% to 2.5% of the sample is held by the ten biggest clonotypes.

What the research found in general, with its limitations: According to a later analysis, most CMV-associated TCR beta chains appeared to be HLA-restricted, and the HLA associations seemed to be driven largely by CMV exposure. Three of the identified cytomegalovirus-associated TCR beta chains were confirmed in vitro to be specific for cytomegalovirus antigens. A further reported finding was that TCR beta sequences accurately predicted the HLA-A and HLA-B alleles for most subjects in the first cohort. In a later genetic analysis, fewer N-insertions in productive TCRs were reported among donors in an Asian-associated ancestry cluster than the roughly 700-donor mean. A total of 150 to 200 TCR beta chains were listed by the study as associated with cytomegalovirus. In this cohort, only TCR beta chains were sequenced, and detectable features were limited by the absence of alpha or paired-chain data. Over 15 rarely observed V segments, including chromosome 9 orphons, were excluded from the earlier analysis of about 500 of the donors because counts were too low. Linkage disequilibrium might explain the correlated functional status among segregating V segments, but an unknown experimental factor could not be ruled out. In a later analysis, several top co-occurrence clusters were reported to appear linked to parvovirus B19, influenza, CMV and Epstein-Barr virus. An association between a missense DCLRE1C variant and V-gene and J-gene trimming of TCR beta chains was found in a later genetic analysis and replicated in an independent cohort. Immune exposure information for the cohort was limited to CMV serostatus. When HLA alleles, especially DR and DQ, strongly co-occurred, attributing TCR associations to individual alleles was difficult. In a later analysis, around 15,000 TCR beta sequences were associated with specific HLA alleles at a false discovery rate of 0.05. HLA typing was unavailable for some donors at each locus, so association tests used only the typed subset. While some public TCRs were present in many individuals, most TCR sequences turned up only very rarely across donors. Roughly uniform sequencing depth across donors was assumed in presence/absence analyses, although this assumption may not hold. In a later analysis, the rate of TCR association differed among HLA loci, with DRB1 alleles having the most associated TCRs and HLA-C alleles having the fewest. An earlier analysis of around 540 of the donors showed that most TCR beta V segments appeared in productive rearrangements either about 87% or about 30% of the time, which broadly matched IMGT annotations. A cluster of highly shared sequence variants was judged likely to be a technical artifact of the sequencing pipeline. It was suggested by the authors that the approach could potentially be generalized to other disease states and immunological phenotypes. Cytomegalovirus status was reported to be diagnosed by the classifier with high specificity and sensitivity in both the original and validation cohorts. In a later analysis, HLA-associated TCR beta chains were found to be more clonally expanded and to have lower generation probabilities than equally common non-associated chains.

This sequence originates from a boy aged 2 to 9 in good health and CMV-seronegative. The sample consisted of PBMCs.

The CDR3 protein: CASRVSGDGELFF. The DNA sequence reads TGTGCCAGCCGGGTGTCTGGCGACGGGGAGCTGTTTTTT. The chain links TRBV7-2 with TRBJ2-2; the D gene identity is not certain. Taken from the germline V gene, the CDR1 and CDR2 loops are SGHTA and FQGNSA. The CDR3 has 13 amino acids, counting the end cysteine and phenylalanine. The only DNA kept is the CDR3, 39 bases in frame from the first base. Relative to germline, V is 8 bases shorter and J is 7 bases shorter, with 14 bases between their ends.